This T cell receptor (beta chain) is drawn from a study of a mutant IDH1 vaccine in newly diagnosed glioma listed by TCRdb under 2021. Study-wide context: Patients were given eight vaccinations, in weeks 1, 3, 5, 7, 11, 15, 19 and 23, which matched visits V03 through V10. Before enrollment, patients had received standard therapy of radiotherapy alone, temozolomide alone, or radiochemotherapy with temozolomide; most received the combination. In the chemotherapy-containing groups, vaccination started alongside temozolomide cycles, whereas in patients who had radiotherapy alone it started 4-6 weeks after radiotherapy. Longitudinal TCRB deep sequencing was performed for roughly 25 treated patients wherever samples were available for exploratory analyses. Of the 25 to 35 patients who were treated, about 60% were male and roughly 40% were female, and the mean age was around 40 years. Six visits were used for peripheral blood collection: V03 (baseline), V05, V07, V10, V12 and V13.

Turning to this clone: Its antigen is unknown. Per-base qualities were not stored, and no clone one base away is much larger.

Preparation of the library involved the immunoSEQ multiplex PCR assay. Rearranged TCR beta chain sequences were amplified with the hsTCRB Kit following the manufacturer's protocol. An Illumina MiSeq was used to sequence the TCRB libraries. Per the source publication's procedure: Demultiplexing, trimming and gene mapping were performed with the kit vendor's proprietary platform. Here the immuneACCESS table is served through TCRdb, limited to in-frame sequences with V and J called. Missing clones are a known gap in these copies; in checked studies unresolved V genes cover under half, and the rest lacks a known reason. V, J and clone size are those of that table, while D and trimming were read from the DNA. The sample data list approximately 61,000 clones, and around 80% of these were observed just once. 6.5% to 8.5% of the sample lies in the top ten. From the cysteine through the phenylalanine, the CDR3 covers 12 amino acids. Of the read, only the CDR3 DNA is kept; its 36 bases are in frame from base 1. Deletion took 5 bases off V and 11 bases off J, with a span of 16 bases between the germline ends. From a lookup of the germline V gene (reference sequence), CDR1 and CDR2 are MNHNY and SVGAGI.

The research as a whole found: The authors stated that sample limitations prevented analyses of patient blood samples from being reproduced. Availability determined which PBMC samples were chosen for TCRB deep sequencing. Vaccine-induced immune responses across multiple MHC alleles were detected in 90% to 95% of patients. Pseudoprogression appeared unrelated to alterations in the top peripheral T cell clonotypes detected by TCRB sequencing.

Taken with the paper, the label for time point translates to: week 5, during vaccination. Each vaccine dose was 300 ug of a 20-mer mutant IDH1 peptide in Montanide, given subcutaneously with topical imiquimod. Newly diagnosed WHO grade 3 or 4 IDH1-mutant astrocytomas showing loss of nuclear ATRX were present in the donors. The samples were drawn from NOA16, a multicentre, single-arm, open-label phase I trial in Germany that tested a mutant IDH1 peptide vaccine in humans for the first time. Genomic DNA for TCRB sequencing was isolated from EDTA blood with the DNeasy Blood and Tissue Kit. The sequence joins TRBV6-6 to TRBJ2-7; the D gene could be either TRBD1 or TRBD2, each agreeing at 5 bases. This sequence originates from a woman aged 50 to 60 with glioma. Sequencing used PBMCs, obtained from a glioma patient whose treatment included an IDH1 peptide vaccine. Read as DNA, the sequence is TGTGCCAGCAGTCCCGCGGTGGGGGAAAAGTACTTC. It codes for CASSPAVGEKYF.